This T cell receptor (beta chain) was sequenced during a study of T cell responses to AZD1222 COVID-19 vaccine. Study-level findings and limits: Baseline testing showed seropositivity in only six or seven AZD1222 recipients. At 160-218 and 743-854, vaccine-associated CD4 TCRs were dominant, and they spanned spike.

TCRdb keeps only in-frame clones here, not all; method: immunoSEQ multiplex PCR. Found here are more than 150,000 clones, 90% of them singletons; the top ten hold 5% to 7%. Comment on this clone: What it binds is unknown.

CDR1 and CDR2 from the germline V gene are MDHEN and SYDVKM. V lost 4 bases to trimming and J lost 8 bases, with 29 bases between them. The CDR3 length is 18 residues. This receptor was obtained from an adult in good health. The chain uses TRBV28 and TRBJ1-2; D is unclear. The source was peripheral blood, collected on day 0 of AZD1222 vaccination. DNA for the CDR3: TGTGCCAGCAGTTCCGCCACGGGAGGACTTACGCTCAGCGGGGGCTACACCTTC. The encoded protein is CASSSATGGLTLSGGYTF.